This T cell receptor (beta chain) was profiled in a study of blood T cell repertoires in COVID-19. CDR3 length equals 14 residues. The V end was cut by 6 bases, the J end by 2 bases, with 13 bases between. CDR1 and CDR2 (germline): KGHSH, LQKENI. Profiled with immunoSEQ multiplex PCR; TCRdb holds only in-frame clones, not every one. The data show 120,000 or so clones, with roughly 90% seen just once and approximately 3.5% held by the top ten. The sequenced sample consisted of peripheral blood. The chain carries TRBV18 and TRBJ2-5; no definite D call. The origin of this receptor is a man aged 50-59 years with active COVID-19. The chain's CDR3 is CASSILESQETQYF. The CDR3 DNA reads TGTGCCAGCTCCATCTTAGAGTCTCAAGAGACCCAGTACTTC.